These 19 T cell receptor beta chains were all obtained from the same sample, sequenced in a study of T cells after yellow fever vaccination. TCRdb processed the 5' RACE reads anew with MiXCR; each CDR3 protein has one entry. The profile shows almost 30,000 distinct CDR3 sequences, over 5.5% of them singletons. The sample consisted of PBMCs, either bulk or a sorted T-cell subset (CD4+, CD8+, memory, or dextramer-sorted; not recorded which), taken on the day of the yellow fever booster vaccination. Receptors originate from a man aged 30 to 45 who received the YFV17D yellow fever vaccine.

There are many counts of this clonotype. The chain carries TRBV5-4 and TRBJ2-7; 13 bases match TRBD2. Germline CDR1 is SGHNT and CDR2 is YYREEE (reference sequence). Losses at the gene ends were 0 bases for V and 12 bases for J; bases not matched to a gene: 6. This CDR3 has 14 residues. For the CDR3, the DNA is TGTGCCAGCAGCTTGGAAGGACTAGCGGGAGCACTGTACTTC. Protein: CASSLEGLAGALYF. Complete variable domain (other parts from reference TRBV5-4 and TRBJ2-7): ETGVTQSPTHLIKTRGQQVTLRCSSQSGHNTVSWYQQALGQGPQFIFQYYREEENGRGNFPPRFSGLQFPNYSSELNVNALELDDSALYLCASSLEGLAGALYFGPGTRLTVT.

The sample holds a few counts of this clonotype. The genes are TRBV6-5 and TRBJ2-5; D is undetermined. V was shortened by 4 bases and J by 1 base, with 13 bases between the two germline ends. Germline V gene lookup returns CDR1 MNHEY and CDR2 SVGAGI. CDR3 length: 15 amino acids. The DNA for the CDR3 is TGTGCCAGCAGTTCCCCTTTGCTAGGCCAAGAGACCCAGTACTTC. It specifies CASSSPLLGQETQYF.

This clonotype was detected many times. V gene TRBV27 combines with J gene TRBJ2-1; 7 positions match TRBD1. J gave up 13 bases and V 2 bases, and 14 bases lay outside the gene matches. The CDR3 runs 15 residues. From germline, CDR1 is MNHEY and CDR2 SMNVEV (reference sequence). The CDR3 spells CASSLLTPGQIIQFF. For the CDR3, the DNA is TGTGCCAGCAGTTTACTCACCCCGGGACAGATTATCCAGTTCTTC.

This clonotype was seen a handful of times. The V call is TRBV5-1, the J call TRBJ2-1; D is possibly TRBD2 (6 bases). Trimming shortened V by 7 bases and J by 3 bases, and 14 bases separated the two germline ends. This CDR3 contains 14 residues. Germline assignment: CDR1 SGHRS and CDR2 YFSETQ. In DNA form, the CDR3 reads TGCGCCAGCCACGGCGGACTAAGCTACAATGAGCAGTTCTTC. As protein: CASHGGLSYNEQFF.

This clonotype occurred many times. This sequence joins TRBV11-2 and TRBJ2-3; D perhaps matches TRBD1 (5 bases). Germline assignment: CDR1 SGHAT and CDR2 FQNNGV. CDR3 size: 16 residues. Between the trimmed V and J ends, which lost 6 bases and 0 bases, there was a span of 16 bases. The CDR3 reads CASRTPAGMSTDTQYF. As DNA, the CDR3 is TGTGCCAGCAGAACCCCAGCAGGGATGAGCACAGATACGCAGTATTTT.

On this clonotype itself: A much bigger clone sits one base away, suggesting this may be a read error. This chain connects TRBV30 to TRBJ1-2; no clear D. The V gene lost 7 bases and the J gene lost 7 bases, with 16 bases spanning the gap. The CDR3 runs to 12 residues. Germline assignment: CDR1 GTSNPN and CDR2 SVGIG (reference sequence). The CDR3 region has the DNA TGTGCCTCTACCGGGTGGCCATGTGGCTACACCTTC. Protein: CASTGWPCGYTF.

Remarks on this clonotype: A single base separates this from a much larger clone, so it may be a read error. The chain recombines TRBV29-1 with TRBJ2-7, with D tentatively TRBD2 (5 bases). Per the germline V gene, CDR1 is SQVTM and CDR2 is ANQGSEA. CDR3 size: 12 residues. CDR3 sequence: CSGPDSSYEQYF. As DNA, the CDR3 is TGCAGTGGACCGGACTCCTCCTACGAGCAGTACTTC.

This clonotype was picked up many times. This chain links TRBV5-4 with TRBJ2-3; no firm D call. This CDR3 has 14 residues. Trimming cost V 2 bases and J 4 bases, with 11 bases left between them. Germline CDR1 and CDR2: SGHNT and YYREEE (reference sequence). CDR3 DNA: TGTGCCAGCAGCTTCCGGCAAGCCCCAGATACGCAGTATTTT. This sequence encodes CASSFRQAPDTQYF.

This clonotype appeared a few times. A much more abundant neighbour one base away suggests this may be a read error. This rearrangement joins TRBV29-1 to TRBJ2-1; D is unclear. There are 11 residues in the CDR3. V was pared by 3 bases and J by 7 bases, with 7 bases between. Germline-derived CDR1 and CDR2 are SQVTM and ANQGSEA. The CDR3 nucleotides read TGCAGCGTTGACTCGAAGAATGAGCAGTTCTTC. The encoded protein is CSVDSKNEQFF.

Of note for this clonotype: This may come from a read error, since a much larger clone is one base off. The V and J genes are TRBV5-8 and TRBJ2-1, with TRBD1 matching 7 bases. V was pared by 4 bases and J by 5 bases, with 15 bases of the junction left unmatched. Germline V gene data show CDR1 as SGHTS and CDR2 as YDEGEE. The CDR3 is 17 residues long. The CDR3 here is CASSPGTASLGHNEQFF. For the CDR3, the DNA is TGTGCCAGCAGCCCTGGGACAGCAAGTTTGGGCCACAATGAGCAGTTCTTC.

The chain links TRBV19 to TRBJ2-6; the D gene is possibly TRBD1 (6 bases). This CDR3 spans 16 amino acids. Germline-derived CDR1 and CDR2 are LNHDA and SQIVND (reference sequence). The ends were cut back, 3 bases at V and 4 bases at J, with 13 bases in the middle. CDR3 sequence reads: CASSIYRAGGANVLTF. CDR3 nucleotide sequence: TGTGCCAGTAGTATTTACAGGGCAGGCGGGGCCAACGTCCTGACTTTC.

This chain uses TRBV30 with TRBJ2-7; D is unresolved. The V gene's germline CDR1 is GTSNPN and CDR2 SVGIG (reference sequence). V was cut by 5 bases and J by 0 bases, with 11 bases left in between. The CDR3 contains 13 residues. The CDR3 region is CAWGNGASYEQYF. CDR3 sequence (DNA): TGTGCCTGGGGCAATGGCGCCTCCTACGAGCAGTACTTC.

V gene TRBV12-3 or TRBV12-4 combines with J gene TRBJ2-3; D is possibly TRBD1 (5 bases). The CDR3 consists of 15 residues. The V gene lost 2 bases and the J gene lost 0 bases, with 9 bases spanning the gap. The chain's CDR3 is CASSLRTGSTDTQYF. CDR3 coding DNA: TGTGCCAGCAGTTTACGAACAGGTAGCACAGATACGCAGTATTTT.

This clonotype was counted only a few times. CDR3 in amino acids: CASSLDFGANIQYF. The DNA for the CDR3 is TGTGCCAGCAGCCTAGACTTCGGGGCAAACATTCAGTACTTC. V gene TRBV12-3 or TRBV12-4 combines with J gene TRBJ2-4, with D perhaps matching TRBD1 or TRBD2 (5 bases each). Trimming took 6 bases from V and 6 from J, leaving 15 bases between them. This CDR3 contains 14 residues.

This clonotype was detected ten times or more. V gene TRBV6-5 combines with J gene TRBJ2-7, with a weak D call TRBD1 (6 bases). The CDR3 has 12 amino acids. V lost 6 bases and J lost 5, with 11 bases in between. The germline V gene has CDR1 MNHEY and CDR2 SVGAGI. CDR3 protein: CASSGWGHEQYF. CDR3 coding DNA: TGTGCCAGCAGCGGATGGGGGCACGAGCAGTACTTC.

This clonotype was recorded at least ten times. This sequence joins TRBV2 and TRBJ1-1; perhaps TRBD1 as D (5 bases). V was cut by 6 bases and J by 9 bases, with 17 bases left in between. This CDR3 spans 13 amino acids. The V gene's germline CDR1 is SNHLY and CDR2 FYNNEI. The CDR3 loop is CASSQSRDGKAFF. DNA of the CDR3: TGTGCCAGCAGCCAGTCCCGGGACGGAAAAGCTTTCTTT.

The chain is built from TRBV6-2 or TRBV6-3 and TRBJ2-6; 10 bases line up with TRBD2. The CDR3 is 18 residues long. CDR1 is MNHEY, CDR2 SVGEGT, per germline. V trimming: 5 bases; J trimming: 3 bases; junction bases outside the gene matches: 10. The CDR3 sequence: CASSHNLAGVFGANVLTF. CDR3 DNA sequence: TGTGCCAGCAGTCACAACCTAGCGGGAGTCTTTGGGGCCAACGTCCTGACTTTC.

The V gene is TRBV7-6, the J gene TRBJ2-7; tentatively, D is TRBD1 or TRBD2 (5 bases each). From germline, CDR1 is SGHVS and CDR2 FNYEAQ. V shed 5 bases and J shed 9 bases, with 20 bases lying between them. CDR3 length equals 14 residues. CDR3 in amino acids: CASSPDISPRGQYF. In DNA, the CDR3 is TGTGCCAGCAGCCCAGATATCTCCCCGAGGGGGCAGTACTTC.

The chain couples TRBV29-1 to TRBJ1-1; tentative D call: TRBD1 (6 bases). This CDR3 spans 13 amino acids. Per germline, CDR1 SQVTM and CDR2 ANQGSEA. The germline V and J ends were trimmed by 6 bases and 1 base, with 12 bases remaining between them. CDR3 sequence: CSVRRGQNTEAFF. The CDR3 DNA follows: TGCAGCGTGCGGCGGGGACAGAACACTGAAGCTTTCTTT.